These 25 T cell receptor beta chains came from one sample sequenced in a study of identical twins. TCRdb re-called the 5' RACE reads through MiXCR, storing one row per CDR3 protein. The sample consists of around 510,000 distinct CDR3 sequences, roughly an eighth of them appearing once. Separately, the same data were catalogued under a study of yellow fever vaccine responses in identical twins.

Source material: CD4+ T cells sorted from blood. The receptor source for this set is a young woman in good health.

V usage is TRBV20-1 and J usage is TRBJ2-3; TRBD2 aligns across 9 bases. The CDR3 has 15 amino acids. Germline trimming cut 1 base from V and 4 bases from J; bases unmatched to any gene: 6. Germline-derived CDR1 and CDR2 are DFQATT and SNEGSKA (reference sequence). In nucleotides, the CDR3 is TGCAGTGCTAGAGGAGATAGCGGGAGCCCAGATACGCAGTATTTT. Encoded protein: CSARGDSGSPDTQYF.

This clonotype was picked up a small number of times. The J gene is TRBJ2-3, the V gene TRBV7-6, with 7 bases aligning to TRBD1. The V segment lost 6 bases and the J segment 0 bases; nucleotides outside the gene matches: 6. The V gene's germline CDR1 is SGHVS and CDR2 FNYEAQ. The CDR3 runs to 15 residues. The CDR3 sequence is CASRHGTVSTDTQYF. In DNA form, the CDR3 reads TGTGCCAGCAGACACGGGACAGTTAGCACAGATACGCAGTATTTT.

The chain links TRBV11-2 to TRBJ2-7; D is possibly TRBD1 or TRBD2 (5 bases each). There are 13 residues in the CDR3. The ends were cut back, 5 bases at V and 6 bases at J, with 14 bases in the middle. CDR1 SGHAT and CDR2 FQNNGV come from the germline V gene. The CDR3 here is CASSQSGTGEQYF. The CDR3, as DNA: TGTGCCAGCAGCCAGTCCGGGACCGGCGAGCAGTACTTC.

This clonotype occurred a few times. The V gene is TRBV6-2 or TRBV6-3, the J gene TRBJ2-7; 7 nucleotides align to TRBD1. The trim removed 6 bases at V and 5 bases at J, leaving 7 bases unmatched. Germline CDR1 and CDR2: MNHEY and SVGEGT. This CDR3 has 13 amino acids. The CDR3 bases are TGTGCCAGCAGCGAAAAGGGACAGCACGAGCAGTACTTC. The encoded protein is CASSEKGQHEQYF.

The chain uses TRBV6-5 and TRBJ2-7, with D perhaps matching TRBD2 (6 bases). Germline V gene lookup returns CDR1 MNHEY and CDR2 SVGAGI. The CDR3 has 16 residues. The V and J ends lost 2 bases and 6 bases respectively, with 20 bases between them. The CDR3 nucleotides read TGTGCCAGCAGTTACGTAGTGGCTAGGGGAGGTAGCGAGCAGTACTTC. Translated, it gives CASSYVVARGGSEQYF.

This clonotype was recorded many times. This chain joins TRBV7-3 and TRBJ2-1, with 10 positions matching TRBD2. The ends lost 5 bases at V and 0 bases at J; junction bases unmatched: 7. The germline V gene has CDR1 SGHTA and CDR2 FQGTGA. The CDR3 contains 17 residues. The CDR3 DNA reads as TGTGCCAGCAGCCCCGAAGCGGGGGGGTCCTCCTACAATGAGCAGTTCTTC. Its translation: CASSPEAGGSSYNEQFF.

This clonotype showed up just a few times. The rearrangement uses TRBV11-2 and TRBJ2-7; D could derive from TRBD1 or TRBD2 (6 bases each). V lost 5 bases and J 7 bases, leaving 15 bases between the germline ends. The CDR3 is 13 amino acids. Germline V gene lookup returns CDR1 SGHAT and CDR2 FQNNGV. CDR3 in DNA: TGTGCCAGCAGCCCCGGAGGGGGTTTAGAGCAGTACTTC. Its translation: CASSPGGGLEQYF.

CDR3 protein: CASSERGTSYEQYF. The CDR3 bases are TGTGCCAGCAGCGAGCGGGGGACCTCCTACGAGCAGTACTTC. V usage is TRBV2 and J usage is TRBJ2-7; TRBD2 agrees at 8 bases. The V and J ends lost 6 bases and 0 bases, in that order; junction bases with no gene match: 4. Germline V gene sequence: CDR1 SNHLY, CDR2 FYNNEI. This CDR3 has 14 amino acids.

This clonotype was picked up many times. The J gene is TRBJ1-5, the V gene TRBV6-1; D is possibly TRBD1 (6 bases). CDR1 is MNHNS and CDR2 is SASEGT in the germline V gene. The CDR3 sequence is 15 residues long. The V end was cut by 2 bases, the J end by 6 bases, with 14 bases between. The CDR3 sequence is CASSETGGRFQPQHF. In DNA form, the CDR3 reads TGTGCCAGCAGTGAAACGGGGGGCAGGTTTCAGCCCCAGCATTTT.

A few counts support this clonotype. The chain is built from TRBV5-1 and TRBJ1-1; 9 positions match TRBD1. This CDR3 has 14 amino acids. Looked up from germline, CDR1 is SGHRS and CDR2 is YFSETQ. Losses at the gene ends were 6 bases for V and 7 bases for J; bases not matched to a gene: 10. The chain's CDR3 is CASNINGQGFEAFF. The CDR3 nucleotides are TGCGCCAGCAACATAAACGGACAGGGGTTTGAAGCTTTCTTT.

V is TRBV6-1 and J is TRBJ2-1, with 9 bases fitting TRBD2. The CDR3 has 14 residues. Per the germline V gene, CDR1 is MNHNS and CDR2 is SASEGT. Losses at the gene ends were 8 bases for V and 0 bases for J; bases not matched to a gene: 2. The CDR3 protein is CASGSGGSYNEQFF. CDR3 DNA: TGTGCCAGCGGTAGCGGGGGCTCCTACAATGAGCAGTTCTTC.

There are a few counts of this clonotype. V usage is TRBV20-1 and J usage is TRBJ2-3; D may match TRBD1 or TRBD2 (6 bases each). Germline lookup yields CDR1 DFQATT and CDR2 SNEGSKA (reference sequence). V lost 4 bases and J 2 bases, leaving 13 bases between the germline ends. The CDR3 spans 14 residues. The chain's CDR3 is CSATGGTYTDTQYF. CDR3 in DNA: TGCAGTGCTACCGGCGGGACATACACAGATACGCAGTATTTT.

A few counts support this clonotype. The chain has TRBV10-3 and TRBJ1-5, with no clear D. V gave up 3 bases and J gave up 3 bases, with 6 bases separating them. The CDR3 is 13 residues long. Germline V CDR1 and CDR2: ENHRY, SYGVKD. The chain's CDR3 is CAISDSYNQPQHF. In DNA form, the CDR3 reads TGTGCCATCAGTGACAGCTACAATCAGCCCCAGCATTTT.

This chain joins TRBV2 and TRBJ2-1; a possible D gene is TRBD2 (6 bases). V lost 6 bases and J 8 bases, leaving 14 bases between the germline ends. Germline values: CDR1 SNHLY, CDR2 FYNNEI. The CDR3 totals 13 residues. The CDR3 spells CASRGGWSYEQFF. DNA for the CDR3: TGTGCCAGCAGGGGAGGTTGGTCCTATGAGCAGTTCTTC.

Only a few counts were recorded for this clonotype. This chain connects TRBV3-1 to TRBJ2-7; weak D call: TRBD2 (5 bases). Germline-derived CDR1 and CDR2 are LGHDT and YNNKEL (reference sequence). The CDR3 has 13 residues. Deletions cut 4 bases from V and 5 bases from J, with 12 bases between. The CDR3 sequence is CASSRLSVNEQYF. In DNA, the CDR3 is TGTGCCAGCAGCCGACTTAGCGTCAACGAGCAGTACTTC.

The chain carries TRBV29-1 and TRBJ2-5, with D hard to call. Germline CDR1 and CDR2: SQVTM and ANQGSEA. The CDR3 has 14 residues. Deletions cut 4 bases from V and 3 bases from J, with 15 bases between. Here the CDR3 reads CSVVGRLVKETQYF. In nucleotides, the CDR3 is TGCAGCGTTGTGGGCAGACTCGTAAAAGAGACCCAGTACTTC.

The chain links TRBV20-1 to TRBJ1-5; D is perhaps TRBD1 (6 bases). Germline lookup yields CDR1 DFQATT and CDR2 SNEGSKA (reference sequence). V gave up 1 base and J gave up 1 base, with 11 bases separating them. The CDR3 consists of 15 residues. The CDR3 loop reads CSARVPGASNQPQHF. Written as DNA, the CDR3 is TGCAGTGCTAGAGTACCAGGGGCGAGCAATCAGCCCCAGCATTTT.

This clonotype has more than one count but fewer than ten. This chain joins TRBV15 and TRBJ1-2; D remains ambiguous. Germline values: CDR1 LNHNV, CDR2 YYDKDF (reference sequence). Trimming stripped 3 bases from V and 2 bases from J, with 10 bases between. This CDR3 region has 14 residues. CDR3 nucleotides: TGTGCCACCAGCAGCCGGGCGCTGAACTATGGCTACACCTTC. This gives the protein CATSSRALNYGYTF.

On this clonotype: This could be a read error, since a much larger clone is one nucleotide away. This chain joins TRBV28 and TRBJ1-2; D is unresolved. The CDR3 covers 13 residues. Germline V gene sequence: CDR1 MDHEN, CDR2 SYDVKM. DNA of the CDR3: TGTACCAGCAGTTCACATAAGAACTATGGCTACACCTTC. Translated: CTSSSHKNYGYTF.

The chain combines TRBV25-1 with TRBJ2-3; D may correspond to TRBD1 or TRBD2 (5 bases each). V lost 1 base to trimming and J lost 0 bases, with 5 bases between them. Germline CDR1 reads MGHDK; CDR2 reads SYGVNS. The CDR3 consists of 14 residues. In nucleotides, the CDR3 is TGTGCCAGCAGTGAATGGGACAGCACAGATACGCAGTATTTT. It is translated as CASSEWDSTDTQYF. Together with reference TRBV25-1 and TRBJ2-3, the CDR3 gives the full variable domain: EADIYQTPRYLVIGTGKKITLECSQTMGHDKMYWYQQDPGMELHLIHYSYGVNSTEKGDLSSESTVSRIRTEHFPLTLESARPSHTSQYLCASSEWDSTDTQYFGPGTRLTVL.

A few counts support this clonotype. This chain connects TRBV29-1 to TRBJ2-1; the D gene is possibly TRBD2 (6 bases). V was cut by 3 bases and J by 15 bases, with 6 bases left in between. Germline loops: CDR1 SQVTM, CDR2 ANQGSEA. This CDR3 contains 8 residues. For the CDR3, the DNA is TGCAGCGTTGAGGGGGGGTTCTTC. Translating it yields CSVEGGFF.

With respect to this clonotype: Sequence at one end of the junction differs from germline and may be a read error. This chain uses TRBV5-1 with TRBJ2-3; D gene unclear. The CDR3 contains 15 residues. Germline V CDR1 and CDR2: SGHRS, YFSETQ. DNA for the CDR3: TGCGCCAGCACCTTGGCCCAAGATAGCACAGATACGCAGTATTTT. Its protein product is CASTLAQDSTDTQYF.

CDR3 sequence: CASSLLGIHEQYF. CDR3 nucleotides: TGTGCCAGCAGTTTATTGGGGATCCACGAGCAGTACTTC. The rearrangement joins TRBV12-3 or TRBV12-4 to TRBJ2-7; D unresolved. Between the trimmed V and J ends, which lost 2 bases and 5 bases, there was a span of 10 bases. This CDR3 comprises 13 residues.

This clonotype was counted many times. The rearrangement uses TRBV15 and TRBJ1-5, with D unclear. This CDR3 has 13 amino acids. Trimming cost V 0 bases and J 5 bases, with 5 bases left between them. Germline CDR1 LNHNV, CDR2 YYDKDF (reference sequence). DNA for the CDR3: TGTGCCACCAGCAGAGAGTCGGATCAGCCCCAGCATTTT. It is translated as CATSRESDQPQHF.

The genes are TRBV27 and TRBJ2-2; TRBD2 agrees at 13 bases. Germline V gene lookup returns CDR1 MNHEY and CDR2 SMNVEV (reference sequence). This CDR3 spans 17 amino acids. V was clipped by 6 bases and J by 1 base; unmatched bases: 5. CDR3 sequence (DNA): TGTGCCAGCAGCCCTCGACTAGCGGGGGGGAACACCGGGGAGCTGTTTTTT. Amino acids: CASSPRLAGGNTGELFF.